This TCR beta chain came from a study of technical replicates of blood from a few donors. The assay was immunoSEQ multiplex PCR, and TCRdb's table has in-frame clones only and misses some. Here the sample spans about 85,000 clones, around 94% being singletons. Germline V gene data show CDR1 as SGDLS and CDR2 as YYNGEE. Trimming left V 0 bases short and J 8 bases short, with 21 bases between. The CDR3 spans 17 residues. The chain employs TRBV9 and TRBJ2-1; D perhaps matches TRBD2 (5 bases). This receptor was taken from a human donor in good health. Sequenced material: T cells isolated from PBMCs. CDR3 nucleotides: TGTGCCAGCAGCGTAGCTTTAACCAACCCGGGGTCGCATGAGCAGTTCTTC. This encodes CASSVALTNPGSHEQFF.